The next 23 T cell receptor beta chains were all read from a single sample in a study of shared T cell receptors in the human thymus. Here immunoSEQ multiplex PCR was the method, and the copy in TCRdb shows in-frame clones only, minus some. The data show more than 550,000 clones, about 87% seen once. These same data were also listed under a study on human thymus T cells.

Sequencing used thymocytes. The source is a boy in the first two years of life with a congenital heart defect.

The chain carries TRBV28 and TRBJ2-1; 8 bases are shared with TRBD2. Germline CDR1 MDHEN, CDR2 SYDVKM. Trimming cost V 6 bases and J 9 bases; bases outside gene matches: 7. The CDR3 is 13 residues long. The CDR3 DNA follows: TGTGCCAGCAGAACGCGGACTAGCCCTGAGCAGTTCTTC. Its translation: CASRTRTSPEQFF.

This chain joins TRBV28 and TRBJ2-7, with TRBD1 matching 7 bases. CDR1 and CDR2 from the germline V gene are MDHEN and SYDVKM. The CDR3 is made up of 13 amino acids. Unmatched junction bases numbered 4, after V lost 5 bases and J lost 3 bases. CDR3 sequence (DNA): TGTGCCAGCAGTGCACCAGGGGGCTACGAGCAGTACTTC. This encodes CASSAPGGYEQYF.

The chain recombines TRBV14 with TRBJ2-7, with 9 bases that match TRBD2. Germline CDR1 SGHDN, CDR2 FVKESK. V dropped 2 bases and J dropped 0; count of bases not matched to a gene: 17. CDR3 length: 20 residues. The CDR3 DNA reads TGTGCCAGCAGCCAACAAGGGTTAGCGGGAGAATCCTTCTCCTCCTACGAGCAGTACTTC. It yields the protein CASSQQGLAGESFSSYEQYF.

V gene TRBV9 combines with J gene TRBJ2-4; weak D call: TRBD1 (5 bases). The V end was cut by 0 bases, the J end by 1 base, with 14 bases between. This CDR3 contains 17 residues. Germline assignment: CDR1 SGDLS and CDR2 YYNGEE. The CDR3 reads CASSVGHGPGAKNIQYF. The CDR3 DNA follows: TGTGCCAGCAGCGTAGGTCACGGTCCAGGGGCCAAAAACATTCAGTACTTC.

This rearrangement joins TRBV28 to TRBJ1-1; TRBD1 matches at 8 bases. The germline CDR1 and CDR2 sequences are MDHEN and SYDVKM. The CDR3 is 16 residues long. The V segment lost 7 bases and the J segment 1 base; nucleotides outside the gene matches: 11. CDR3 DNA sequence: TGTGCCAGCAAACCCCAGGGGGCGGGGAGGAACACTGAAGCTTTCTTT. Its protein is CASKPQGAGRNTEAFF.

The chain links TRBV10-3 to TRBJ2-3, with 11 bases fitting TRBD1. This CDR3 contains 15 residues. Losses at the gene ends were 3 bases for V and 5 bases for J; bases not matched to a gene: 4. CDR1 is ENHRY, CDR2 SYGVKD, per germline. The CDR3, as DNA: TGTGCCATCAGTGACGGACAGGGGGCGCAAGATACGCAGTATTTT. Translated, it gives CAISDGQGAQDTQYF.

The chain joins TRBV19 to TRBJ1-5, with D possibly being TRBD1 (5 bases). Trimming took 4 bases from V and 3 from J, leaving 13 bases between them. Per the germline V gene, CDR1 is LNHDA and CDR2 is SQIVND (reference sequence). This CDR3 has 15 residues. The CDR3 protein is CASSTADSFNQPQHF. The CDR3 DNA reads TGTGCCAGTAGTACCGCCGACAGCTTCAATCAGCCCCAGCATTTT.

The chain has TRBV29-1 and TRBJ1-2; the D is unclear. The CDR3 sequence is 12 residues long. The V gene lost 4 bases and the J gene lost 8 bases, with 14 bases spanning the gap. The germline V gene encodes CDR1 SQVTM and CDR2 ANQGSEA. The CDR3 reads CSVARGSGGYTF. CDR3 in DNA: TGCAGCGTTGCGCGGGGATCCGGGGGCTACACCTTC.

The chain joins TRBV5-5 to TRBJ2-2; weak D call: TRBD1 (6 bases). In germline, CDR1 is SGHKS, CDR2 YYEKEE (reference sequence). The CDR3 loop spans 15 amino acids. V was clipped by 0 bases and J by 1 base, with 7 bases between them. The CDR3 coding sequence is TGTGCCAGCAGCTTGGACAGGGAGAACACCGGGGAGCTGTTTTTT. Its translation is CASSLDRENTGELFF.

This clone was found a few times. V usage is TRBV14 and J usage is TRBJ1-3, with TRBD1 matching over 8 bases. V trimming: 8 bases; J trimming: 10 bases; junction bases outside the gene matches: 7. The CDR3 runs 12 residues. CDR1 and CDR2 (germline): SGHDN, FVKESK. CDR3 amino acids: CASPQGGRTIYF. DNA of the CDR3: TGTGCCAGCCCACAGGGGGGAAGGACCATATATTTT.

The V call is TRBV7-9, the J call TRBJ2-4, with TRBD2 as a possible D gene (5 bases). The CDR3 has 16 residues. The V end was cut by 6 bases, the J end by 0 bases, with 15 bases between. Germline CDR1 SEHNR, CDR2 FQNEAQ (reference sequence). CDR3 in amino acids: CASSRRTGTAKNIQYF. CDR3 bases: TGTGCCAGCAGTCGTAGGACGGGAACAGCCAAAAACATTCAGTACTTC.

The V gene is TRBV11-2, the J gene TRBJ2-1; 7 nucleotides match TRBD2. Germline values: CDR1 SGHAT, CDR2 FQNNGV. This CDR3 contains 15 residues. After removal of 5 bases from V and 7 bases from J, the junction contained 11 bases not matched to a gene. The CDR3 region is CASSPPRLAGNEQFF. CDR3 in DNA: TGTGCCAGCAGCCCTCCGCGACTAGCAGGGAATGAGCAGTTCTTC.

This chain uses TRBV29-1 with TRBJ2-7; no reliable D call. V was pared by 7 bases and J by 0 bases, with 13 bases between. Germline V CDR1 and CDR2: SQVTM, ANQGSEA. There are 13 residues in the CDR3. The CDR3 DNA reads TGCAGCGCCCTTTGGCCGTACTCCTACGAGCAGTACTTC. Translated: CSALWPYSYEQYF.

This chain links TRBV6-1 with TRBJ2-3; a possible D gene is TRBD1 (6 bases). CDR3 length: 13 amino acids. The ends were cut back, 6 bases at V and 5 bases at J, with 12 bases in the middle. Germline V gives CDR1 MNHNS, CDR2 SASEGT. The CDR3 here is CASRDRGLDTQYF. The CDR3 DNA reads TGTGCCAGCAGGGACAGAGGCCTAGATACGCAGTATTTT.

The chain couples TRBV19 to TRBJ1-5; 8 bases are a match to TRBD1. There are 14 residues in the CDR3. Germline-derived CDR1 and CDR2 are LNHDA and SQIVND (reference sequence). V shed 3 bases, J shed 3 bases, and the junction held 1 base outside the gene matches. The CDR3 sequence: CASSIRGPNQPQHF. The CDR3 DNA reads as TGTGCCAGTAGTATCAGGGGGCCCAATCAGCCCCAGCATTTT.

This clone was observed a single time. The chain carries TRBV5-1 and TRBJ2-1, with 8 bases aligning to TRBD1. The CDR3 runs to 16 residues. The ends lost 6 bases at V and 4 bases at J; junction bases unmatched: 12. Germline CDR1 and CDR2: SGHRS and YFSETQ. In nucleotides, the CDR3 is TGCGCCAGCACCCGGCTCCCGGGACAGGAGTACAATGAGCAGTTCTTC. The encoded protein is CASTRLPGQEYNEQFF.

V gene TRBV27 combines with J gene TRBJ2-7, with TRBD1 matching over 7 bases. This CDR3 has 13 amino acids. The J segment lost 7 bases and the V segment lost 5 bases, leaving 8 bases of the junction unmatched. The V gene's germline CDR1 is MNHEY and CDR2 SMNVEV (reference sequence). In DNA form, the CDR3 reads TGTGCCAGCAGTAGACAGGGTCCATCAGAGCAGTACTTC. Amino acids: CASSRQGPSEQYF.

V usage is TRBV7-3 and J usage is TRBJ2-1; 7 nucleotides agree with TRBD1. The junction had 11 bases not matched to a gene; V was cut back by 5 bases and J by 7 bases. Germline V gives CDR1 SGHTA, CDR2 FQGTGA. The CDR3 sequence is 15 residues long. CDR3 sequence reads: CASSTGQTHGNEQFF. CDR3 sequence (DNA): TGTGCCAGCAGCACGGGACAGACCCATGGGAATGAGCAGTTCTTC.

The chain uses TRBV30 and TRBJ1-2; 7 bases match TRBD1. The CDR3 is made up of 15 amino acids. The germline V gene encodes CDR1 GTSNPN and CDR2 SVGIG (reference sequence). J gave up 0 bases and V 5 bases, and 9 bases lay outside the gene matches. This CDR3 reads CAWYYPGQTNYGYTF. CDR3 in DNA: TGTGCCTGGTATTATCCGGGACAGACTAACTATGGCTACACCTTC.

The CDR3 sequence is CSTGAGLAGTYNEQFF. CDR3 in DNA: TGTTCAACTGGGGCGGGACTAGCGGGAACCTACAATGAGCAGTTCTTC. J is TRBJ2-1 and V is TRBV7-9; TRBD2 matches 13 bases. The CDR3 loop spans 16 amino acids. Per the germline V gene, CDR1 is SEHNR and CDR2 is FQNEAQ (reference sequence).

The rearrangement links TRBV2 to TRBJ1-6; 7 bases align to TRBD1. After removal of 6 bases from V and 7 bases from J, the junction contained 6 bases not matched to a gene. CDR1 is SNHLY and CDR2 is FYNNEI in the germline V gene. The CDR3 is 14 residues long. The CDR3 bases are TGTGCCAGCAGGACCCGGGACAGAAATTCACCCCTCCACTTT. This codes for CASRTRDRNSPLHF.

The rearrangement links TRBV4-3 to TRBJ1-3; no definite D call. V shed 4 bases and J shed 0 bases, with 16 bases lying between them. Germline V CDR1 and CDR2: LGHNA, YSLEER. This CDR3 region has 17 residues. The chain's CDR3 is CASSLYASLSSGNTIYF. The CDR3 coding sequence is TGCGCCAGCAGCCTTTATGCCAGTCTCAGCTCTGGAAACACCATATATTTT.

This clone appeared a few times. The V call is TRBV28, the J call TRBJ2-7; 9 bases line up with TRBD2. The trim removed 8 bases at V and 0 bases at J, leaving 5 bases unmatched. CDR3 length: 14 residues. CDR1 and CDR2 from the germline V gene are MDHEN and SYDVKM. DNA of the CDR3: TGTGCCAGCCTCCTAGCGGGAAGCTCCTACGAGCAGTACTTC. This sequence encodes CASLLAGSSYEQYF. Full variable domain (outside the CDR3, taken from reference TRBV28 and TRBJ2-7): DVKVTQSSRYLVKRTGEKVFLECVQDMDHENMFWYRQDPGLGLRLIYFSYDVKMKEKGDIPEGYSVSREKKERFSLILESASTNQTSMYLCASLLAGSSYEQYFGPGTRLTVT.